This T cell receptor (beta chain) appears in the sequencing data of a study of blood T cells in healthy people across ages. The V segment lost 3 bases and the J segment 4 bases; nucleotides outside the gene matches: 11. The CDR3 length is 17 residues. CDR1 and CDR2 from the germline V gene are MNHEY and SMNVEV (reference sequence). Isolation per sample recovered at least 7 million PBMCs. A minimum of 6 micrograms of total RNA was extracted per sample. Through a sample-barcoded 5' primer and a J-beta primer mix, a second PCR was run for roughly 6 to 12 cycles. TCRdb processed the 5' RACE reads anew with MiXCR; each CDR3 protein has one entry. The sample has 730,000 or so distinct CDR3 sequences; around 38% are singletons. Notes on this clonotype: The antigen is unknown.

Overall study findings and caveats: Diversity estimates drawn from one million T cells were deemed underestimates. Versus aged donors, long-lived donors had higher diversity and more naive CD4+ cells.

J is TRBJ2-3 and V is TRBV27; TRBD2 matches at 9 bases. Sequenced: blood. The receptor comes from a man older than 75 in good health. CDR3 residues: CASSFRLAGTTSDTQYF. The CDR3 DNA reads TGTGCCAGCAGTTTTCGCCTAGCGGGAACGACTTCAGATACGCAGTATTTT.